The entry that follows covers one TCR beta chain sequence. The CDR3 length is 18 residues. Unmatched junction bases numbered 9, after V lost 0 bases and J lost 2 bases. The germline V gene has CDR1 SGHRS and CDR2 YFSETQ. Under the authors' procedure: Cell counts per sample came from amplifying reference gene primers. Profiling relied on immunoSEQ multiplex PCR, and the TCRdb table lists in-frame clones only, not all of them. V, J and clone size are taken as reported in that table, and D and trimming were inferred from the DNA itself. Of about 52,000 clones listed, over 75% are singletons. This entry belongs to a study of blood T cell repertoires in COVID-19. At the level of the study: From the United States, Italy and Spain came samples of acute and convalescent COVID-19. Sources were T cells, B-cell-depleted T cells, or PBMCs; the material itself was cDNA or gDNA.

This clonotype was sampled from an older man with acute or convalescent COVID-19. Sequences were obtained from peripheral blood. The chain uses TRBV5-1 and TRBJ1-3; 9 bases are shared with TRBD1. The CDR3 is CASSLGIRDRVPGNTIYF. Here the CDR3 DNA reads TGCGCCAGCAGCTTGGGGATCCGGGACAGGGTCCCTGGAAACACCATATATTTT.